Described below is a single TCR beta chain sequence and its context. Its antigen is undetermined. TCRdb passed the 5' RACE reads through MiXCR, listing each CDR3 protein once. Of under 300,000 distinct CDR3 sequences in the sample, around 8.8% were seen once. This sample was included in a study of identical twins. Overall study results and limits: Donors were not followed over many years; analysis was cross-sectional.

V lost 0 bases and J 5 bases, leaving 19 bases between the germline ends. The CDR3 covers 17 residues. These data are also associated with another study on yellow fever vaccine responses in identical twins.

Sequencing input: CD8+ T cells sorted from blood. This receptor was obtained from a woman aged 18-35 years in good health. The V call is TRBV23-1, the J call TRBJ1-2, with a weak D call TRBD1 (5 bases). TRBV23-1 is flagged as an ORF with uncertain function. CDR3 bases: TGCGCCAGCAGTCAATCGTCTCGCCAAGACAGCCAGTATGGCTACACCTTC. It is translated as CASSQSSRQDSQYGYTF.